This T cell receptor (beta chain) was found in a study of radiotherapy plus CTLA-4 blockade in lung cancer. Study conclusions and caveats: Expansion in blood of tumor-derived TCR clones was seen after radiotherapy plus ipilimumab.

With ipilimumab providing CTLA-4 blockade, focal radiation was administered to patients who had chemo-refractory metastatic non-small-cell lung cancer. Germline-derived CDR1 and CDR2 are LGHNT and FRNRAP. V lost 1 base to trimming and J lost 4 bases, with 7 bases between them. This CDR3 has 13 residues. In the case of this clone: What it binds is unknown.

Here immunoSEQ multiplex PCR was the method, and the copy in TCRdb shows in-frame clones only, minus some. The sample has about 90,000 clones; over 75% are singletons. The source of this sequence is a human donor with non-small cell lung cancer that progressed on radiotherapy plus ipilimumab. The sample consisted of peripheral blood, taken from a patient treated with radiotherapy plus ipilimumab. This chain links TRBV12-5 with TRBJ1-2; D gene unclear. The CDR3 here is CASGLADGYGYTF. The CDR3 DNA sequence: TGTGCTAGTGGTTTGGCGGACGGCTATGGCTACACCTTC.